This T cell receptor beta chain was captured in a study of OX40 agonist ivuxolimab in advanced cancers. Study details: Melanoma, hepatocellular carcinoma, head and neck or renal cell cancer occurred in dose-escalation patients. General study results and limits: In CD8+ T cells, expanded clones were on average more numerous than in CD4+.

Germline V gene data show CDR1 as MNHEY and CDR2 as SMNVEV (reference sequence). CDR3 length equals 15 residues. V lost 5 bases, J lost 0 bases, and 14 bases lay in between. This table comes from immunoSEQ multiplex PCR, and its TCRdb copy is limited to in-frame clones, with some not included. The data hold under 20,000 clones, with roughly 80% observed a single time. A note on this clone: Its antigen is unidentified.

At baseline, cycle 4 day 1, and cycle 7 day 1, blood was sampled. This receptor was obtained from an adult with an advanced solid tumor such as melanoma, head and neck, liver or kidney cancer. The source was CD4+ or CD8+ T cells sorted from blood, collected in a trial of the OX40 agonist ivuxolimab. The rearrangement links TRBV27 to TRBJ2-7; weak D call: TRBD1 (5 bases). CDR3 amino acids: CASSKIRELSYEQYF. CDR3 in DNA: TGTGCCAGCAGTAAGATCAGGGAACTCTCCTACGAGCAGTACTTC.